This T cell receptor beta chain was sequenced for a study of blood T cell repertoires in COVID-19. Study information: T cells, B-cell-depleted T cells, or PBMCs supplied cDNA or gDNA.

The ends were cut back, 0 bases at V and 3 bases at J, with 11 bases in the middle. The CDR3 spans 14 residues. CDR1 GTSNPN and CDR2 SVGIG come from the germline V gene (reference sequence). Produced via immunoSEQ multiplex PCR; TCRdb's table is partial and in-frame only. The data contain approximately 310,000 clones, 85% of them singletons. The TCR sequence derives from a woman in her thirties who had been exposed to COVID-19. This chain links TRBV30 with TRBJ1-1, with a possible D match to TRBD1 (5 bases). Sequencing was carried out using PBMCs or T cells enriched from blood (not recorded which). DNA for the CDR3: TGTGCCTGGAGTGTAGGGGTAGGGGACACTGAAGCTTTCTTT. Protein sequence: CAWSVGVGDTEAFF.